The clone carrying this TCR beta chain came up a few times. Its specificity is not known. The data are from a study of T cells after yellow fever vaccination. Study overall: Preparing low-cell-number fractions relied on SMART-Seq v4 Ultra Low Input.

TCRdb reanalysed the 5' RACE reads using MiXCR and keeps one entry per CDR3 protein. The sample has under 200,000 distinct CDR3 sequences; approximately 10% are singletons. Findings and caveats of the study: Abundant bulk-population clonotypes could contaminate the FACS-sorted repertoires. A large majority of primary-vaccination clones showed up again after the booster (around 96% CD4, 85% to 90% CD8). A secondary response was less intense yet reached its peak sooner, at day 5 versus 15.

This CDR3 comprises 12 residues. V was cut by 8 bases and J by 4 bases, with 9 bases left in between. The germline V gene encodes CDR1 MNHEY and CDR2 SMNVEV (reference sequence). The chain links TRBV27 to TRBJ1-5, with D uncertain. This sequence was found in a man aged 18 to 29 who received the YFV17D yellow fever vaccine. Sample: CD8+ T cells sorted from PBMCs, taken 15 days after the yellow fever booster vaccination. The CDR3 nucleotides read TGTGCCAGCGGCAGGCAGAATCAGCCCCAGCATTTT. This gives the protein CASGRQNQPQHF.